These 3 T cell receptor beta chains came from one sample sequenced in a study of blood T cells in healthy people across ages. Primed by a sample-barcoded 5' primer and a J-beta primer mix, a second PCR proceeded for about 6 to 11 cycles. TCRdb ran MiXCR on the 5' RACE reads and lists one entry per CDR3 protein. The sample has around 600,000 distinct CDR3 sequences; 47% are singletons. What was sequenced was blood. Every receptor here comes from an older man in good health.

This clonotype was seen a few times. This chain links TRBV9 with TRBJ2-4, with a weak D call TRBD2 (5 bases). The CDR3 is made up of 14 amino acids. Trimming removed 0 bases from V and 9 bases from J, with 13 bases in between. Germline V CDR1 and CDR2: SGDLS, YYNGEE. DNA for the CDR3: TGTGCCAGCAGCGTAGGGGAGATAAACCCCATTCAGTACTTC. Amino acid sequence: CASSVGEINPIQYF. Filled out from reference TRBV9 and TRBJ2-4, the complete variable domain reads DSGVTQTPKHLITATGQRVTLRCSPRSGDLSVYWYQQSLDQGLQFLIQYYNGEERAKGNILERFSAQQFPDLHSELNLSSLELGDSALYFCASSVGEINPIQYFGAGTRLSVL.

This clonotype was observed a single time. J is TRBJ2-7 and V is TRBV20-1; the match to TRBD2 covers 10 bases. CDR3 length: 13 residues. Germline CDR1 and CDR2: DFQATT and SNEGSKA (reference sequence). Here the CDR3 reads CRTGAAGGGEQYF. The DNA of the CDR3 is TGCAGGACCGGGGCAGCGGGAGGGGGTGAGCAGTACTTC.

This clonotype was recorded once. The chain carries TRBV6-6 and TRBJ2-4; maybe TRBD2 (6 bases). V was pared by 5 bases and J by 13 bases, with 15 bases between. CDR1 and CDR2 from the germline V gene are MNHNY and SVGAGI (reference sequence). The CDR3 is 12 residues long. CDR3 protein: CASSKGSGEQYF. The CDR3 DNA is TGTGCCAGCAGTAAGGGGTCGGGGGAGCAGTACTTC.